This TCR beta chain was captured in a study of blood T cell repertoires in COVID-19. Per the authors' pipeline: Reference gene primer amplification gave estimated nucleated cell counts. This table comes from immunoSEQ multiplex PCR, and its TCRdb copy is limited to in-frame clones, with some not included. The V and J calls and the clone size are those of that table, but D and trimming were determined from the DNA. The table lists about 140,000 clones, more than 75% of them singletons. Germline V lookup: CDR1 SGHTA, CDR2 FQGTGA. The CDR3 is 14 residues long. Germline trimming cut 5 bases from V and 7 bases from J; bases unmatched to any gene: 8.

Sample: peripheral blood. This receptor was taken from a human donor with acute or convalescent COVID-19. The donor label of this sample is uncertain. V and J are TRBV7-3 and TRBJ1-2, with 9 bases matching TRBD1. The CDR3 bases are TGTGCCAGCAGCCCTACAGGGGGCGCCGGTGGCTACACCTTC. It codes for CASSPTGGAGGYTF.